The rows below give T cell receptor beta chains drawn from one sample of a study of cytomegalovirus exposure and HLA in healthy donors. Some clones are missing from TCRdb's copy, which holds only in-frame ones; the method was immunoSEQ multiplex PCR. The sample contains approximately 210,000 clones, about 80% of which appear only once. The sample comprised PBMCs. Source of these receptors: a woman in her thirties or forties in good health and CMV-seronegative. Each CDR3 is given with its conserved first and last residue. The order of the fields is J gene, V gene, clone size, D gene, CDR3 DNA, CDR3 protein. A D gene is named only where the DNA matches it firmly. Clone sizes are given selectively: once, few, many, or a class where the clone is expanded.

TRBJ1-2 | TRBV4-3 | . | . | TGCGCCAGCAGCCAAGCCCCAGGGGTTGGCTATGGCTACACCTTC | CASSQAPGVGYGYTF
TRBJ1-2 | TRBV4-3 | . | TRBD1 | TGCGCCAGCAGCCGCGGGACAGGTTTACCGCTTTCCTATGGCTACACCTTC | CASSRGTGLPLSYGYTF
TRBJ1-1 | TRBV7-9 | . | . | TGTGCCAGCAGCTTAATGGGGGAGGGGGTCGCAGCTTTCTTT | CASSLMGEGVAAFF
TRBJ2-3 | TRBV10-3 | . | . | TGTGCCATCAGTGAATCACGGGTGGAGAGGCAGTATTTT | CAISESRVERQYF
TRBJ2-1 | TRBV4-3 | . | . | TGCGCCAGCAGCCAAGAGGAGCGTTCGTACAATGAGCAGTTCTTC | CASSQEERSYNEQFF
TRBJ2-1 | TRBV11-3 | . | . | TGTGCCAGCAGCTTGAGCGGCTCCTACAATGAGCAGTTCTTC | CASSLSGSYNEQFF
TRBJ1-1 | TRBV6-6 | . | . | TGTGCCAGCAGCTCGCGGGGGGGCCCCTACACTGAAGCTTTCTTT | CASSSRGGPYTEAFF
TRBJ2-1 | TRBV27 | . | TRBD2 | TGTGCCAGCCGTGAACATAGCGGGAGCTCCTACAATGAGCAGTTCTTC | CASREHSGSSYNEQFF
TRBJ2-7 | TRBV7-9 | few | TRBD2 | TGTTCCAGCAGCCTCGGAGCCGGGACTAGCGGCGAGCAGTACTTC | CSSSLGAGTSGEQYF
TRBJ1-5 | TRBV6-6 | . | TRBD1 | TGTGCCAGCAGCGGGACAGGGGGCTTCAAGCAGCCCCAGCATTTT | CASSGTGGFKQPQHF
TRBJ1-5 | TRBV7-2 | . | TRBD1 | TGTGCCAGCAGCTTAGTAACAGGGGGGCAGCCCCAGCATTTT | CASSLVTGGQPQHF
TRBJ2-5 | TRBV5-4 | . | TRBD2 | TGTGCCAGCAGCCCCAGGGGCGGGAGGGTCCAAGAGACCCAGTACTTC | CASSPRGGRVQETQYF